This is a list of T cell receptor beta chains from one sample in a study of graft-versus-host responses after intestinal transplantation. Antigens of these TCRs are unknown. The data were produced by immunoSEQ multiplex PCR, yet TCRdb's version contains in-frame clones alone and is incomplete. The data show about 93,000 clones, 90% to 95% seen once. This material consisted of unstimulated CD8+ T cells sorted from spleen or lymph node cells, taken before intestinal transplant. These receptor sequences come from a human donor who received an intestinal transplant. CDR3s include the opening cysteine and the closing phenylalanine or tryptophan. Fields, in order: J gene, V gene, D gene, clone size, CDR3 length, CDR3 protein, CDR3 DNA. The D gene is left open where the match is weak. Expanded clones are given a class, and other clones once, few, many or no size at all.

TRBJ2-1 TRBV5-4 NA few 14 CASSPTYSYNEQFF TGTGCCAGCAGCCCCACCTATTCCTACAATGAGCAGTTCTTC
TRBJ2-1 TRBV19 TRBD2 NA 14 CASKGTSGLNEQFF TGTGCCAGTAAAGGGACTAGCGGGCTTAATGAGCAGTTCTTC
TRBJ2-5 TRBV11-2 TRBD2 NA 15 CASRSGGENQETQYF TGTGCCAGCAGATCGGGGGGGGAGAACCAAGAGACCCAGTACTTC
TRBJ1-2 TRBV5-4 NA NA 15 CASSLVAGGTYGYTF TGTGCCAGCAGCTTGGTGGCGGGCGGTACCTATGGCTACACCTTC
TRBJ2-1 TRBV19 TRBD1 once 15 CASQSTGGTPHEQFF TGTGCCAGCCAAAGCACAGGGGGGACCCCCCATGAGCAGTTCTTC
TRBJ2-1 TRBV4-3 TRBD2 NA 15 CASSLDAGGRVYQFF TGCGCCAGCAGTTTGGATGCGGGGGGCCGTGTATACCAGTTCTTC
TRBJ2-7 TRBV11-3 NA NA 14 CASSASGSSYEQYF TGTGCCAGCAGCGCGAGCGGGTCGTCCTACGAGCAGTACTTC
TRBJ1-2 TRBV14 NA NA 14 CASSLKNRAHGYTF TGTGCCAGCAGCCTAAAAAACAGGGCCCATGGCTACACCTTC
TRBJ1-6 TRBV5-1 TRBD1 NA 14 CASSLGTGDSPLHF TGCGCCAGCAGCTTAGGGACAGGAGATTCACCCCTCCACTTT
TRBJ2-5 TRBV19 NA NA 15 CASSIGTGWPQTQYF TGTGCCAGTAGTATAGGTACAGGGTGGCCCCAGACCCAGTACTTC
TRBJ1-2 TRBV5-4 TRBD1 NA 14 CASSIDRGNKGYTF TGTGCCAGCAGCATAGACAGGGGGAATAAAGGCTACACCTTC
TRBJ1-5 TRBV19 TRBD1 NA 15 CASSIGTGGNQPQHF TGTGCCAGTAGTATCGGGACAGGGGGCAATCAGCCCCAGCATTTT
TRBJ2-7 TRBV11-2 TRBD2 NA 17 CASSFNSGASGSYEQYF TGTGCCAGCAGCTTCAACTCTGGGGCTAGCGGGAGTTACGAGCAGTACTTC
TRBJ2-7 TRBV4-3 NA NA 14 CASSQYGGGGEQYF TGCGCCAGCAGCCAGTATGGGGGCGGGGGCGAGCAGTACTTC
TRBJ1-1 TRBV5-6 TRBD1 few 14 CASSWGQGGTEAFF TGTGCCAGCAGCTGGGGACAGGGGGGCACTGAAGCTTTCTTT
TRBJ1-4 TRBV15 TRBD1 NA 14 CATRMTGGAEKLFF TGTGCCACCAGAATGACAGGGGGCGCGGAAAAACTGTTTTTT
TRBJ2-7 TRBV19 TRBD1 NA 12 CASSSDRGEQYF TGTGCCAGTAGTAGTGACAGGGGCGAGCAGTACTTC
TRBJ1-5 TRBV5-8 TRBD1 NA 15 CASSPGQGGGQPQHF TGTGCCAGCAGCCCGGGACAGGGTGGGGGTCAGCCCCAGCATTTT